This TCR beta chain was recovered during a study of CD8 T cells in ankylosing spondylitis. Findings and caveats of the study: Clones linked with disease were CD8+ and fairly uncommon in the peripheral blood. Ankylosing spondylitis blood appeared to be characterized by a TCR beta motif of about eight highly homologous variants. Reportedly, matched ankylosing spondylitis synovial fluid was significantly enriched for disease-linked clones.

The CDR3 loop spans 15 amino acids. Trimming pared 5 bases from V and 5 bases from J, leaving 17 bases between. CDR1 and CDR2 (germline): SGHVS, FNYEAQ. Quantitative 5'-RACE with molecular barcodes generated TCR beta libraries. TCRdb re-called the 5' RACE reads through MiXCR, storing one row per CDR3 protein. The sample yields around 490,000 distinct CDR3 sequences, over 4% seen once. At least ten counts were recorded for this clonotype. The antigen is not known. The origin of this receptor is a male donor with ankylosing spondylitis. The chain carries TRBV7-6 and TRBJ2-3, with D uncertain. Sequenced material: blood, either unsorted or a sorted T cell fraction (not recorded which). This chain's CDR3 is CASSPLTRGGDTQYF. Here the CDR3 DNA reads TGTGCCAGCAGCCCGCTGACACGAGGTGGAGATACGCAGTATTTT.